Listed below are T cell receptor beta chains from one sample, sequenced in a study of cytomegalovirus exposure and HLA in healthy donors. Only in-frame clones appear in the TCRdb table, and some are missing; sequencing was by immunoSEQ multiplex PCR. The sample comprises roughly 56,000 clones, roughly nine tenths of which are singletons, and roughly 15% rests with the top ten. Sequencing was done on a sample of PBMCs. All receptors come from a woman between 18 and 30 years old in good health and CMV-seronegative. Both conserved end residues are part of each CDR3. D genes are given only for firm matches. Rows may omit the clone size; those that give it use once, few, many or a size class.

>many|TRBV6-5|14|TRBD2|TRBJ2-3
CASSAGAGTDTQYF
TGTGCCAGCTCGGCGGGAGCGGGCACAGATACGCAGTATTTT
>few|TRBV2|12|.|TRBJ2-1
CASSKGRPKQFF
TGTGCCAGCAGTAAGGGGAGGCCGAAGCAGTTCTTC
>.|TRBV4-3|17|.|TRBJ2-3
CASSRSRAPASTDTQYF
TGCGCCAGCAGCCGGTCCAGGGCCCCCGCTAGCACAGATACGCAGTATTTT
>once|TRBV27|15|TRBD1|TRBJ2-7
CASSSLTGVTYEQYF
TGTGCCAGCAGTAGCCTGACAGGGGTTACCTACGAGCAGTACTTC
>.|TRBV18|16|TRBD2|TRBJ2-7
CASSPTSGGGPYEQYF
TGTGCCAGCTCACCGACTAGCGGAGGGGGCCCCTACGAGCAGTACTTC
>few|TRBV9|21|.|TRBJ2-6
CASSSKFWDMPASSGANVLTF
TGTGCCAGCAGCTCGAAATTCTGGGACATGCCCGCTTCCTCTGGGGCCAACGTCCTGACTTTC
>.|TRBV4-1|14|.|TRBJ1-1
CASSQVGAVTEAFF
TGCGCCAGCAGCCAAGTGGGGGCGGTCACTGAAGCTTTCTTT
>.|TRBV19|13|.|TRBJ1-5
CASSIQGRQPQHF
TGTGCCAGTAGTATACAGGGTCGTCAGCCCCAGCATTTT
>.|TRBV28|15|.|TRBJ2-2
CASSLRVRGAGELFF
TGTGCCAGCAGTTTAAGGGTCAGGGGGGCCGGGGAGCTGTTTTTT
>.|TRBV10-1|16|TRBD1|TRBJ2-7
CASSSSAVTGKIEQYF
TGCGCCAGCAGTTCCTCCGCCGTGACAGGGAAGATCGAGCAGTACTTC
>.|TRBV30|12|.|TRBJ1-1
CAWSLRNTEAFF
TGTGCCTGGAGCCTAAGGAACACTGAAGCTTTCTTT
>.|TRBV19|17|TRBD1|TRBJ2-6
CASSGDRGKGGANVLTF
TGTGCCAGTAGCGGGGACAGGGGGAAGGGTGGGGCCAACGTCCTGACTTTC
>.|TRBV29-1|12|.|TRBJ1-5
CSVAGSNQPQHF
TGCAGCGTTGCGGGGAGCAATCAGCCCCAGCATTTT
>.|TRBV19|13|.|TRBJ2-1
CASKEAAYNEQFF
TGTGCCAGTAAGGAGGCCGCCTACAATGAGCAGTTCTTC
>.|TRBV6-5|14|.|TRBJ2-7
CASSYSKSSYEQYF
TGTGCCAGCAGTTACTCGAAGAGCTCCTACGAGCAGTACTTC
>.|TRBV6-6|14|.|TRBJ1-5
CASLLGGSNQPQHF
TGTGCCAGCCTGTTGGGAGGGAGCAATCAGCCCCAGCATTTT
>.|TRBV30|11|.|TRBJ1-1
CAWNYDSEAFF
TGTGCCTGGAATTATGACAGTGAAGCTTTCTTT
>once|TRBV5-1|14|.|TRBJ1-3
CASSPEGTGNTIYF
TGCGCCAGCAGCCCGGAGGGGACTGGAAACACCATATATTTT
>.|TRBV30|13|.|TRBJ1-2
CAWSVQANYGYTF
TGTGCCTGGAGTGTACAAGCGAACTATGGCTACACCTTC
>.|TRBV25-1|14|TRBD2|TRBJ2-5
CASSGTSGPETQYF
TGTGCCAGCAGTGGGACTAGCGGTCCGGAGACCCAGTACTTC
>.|TRBV30|12|.|TRBJ2-5
CAWSVGGETQYF
TGTGCCTGGAGTGTAGGCGGGGAGACCCAGTACTTC
>.|TRBV11-2|16|TRBD2|TRBJ2-5
CASSLVLAGVQETQYF
TGTGCCAGCAGCTTAGTTCTAGCGGGAGTCCAAGAGACCCAGTACTTC
>.|TRBV6-1|15|TRBD1|TRBJ1-4
CASSDVQGGWEKLFF
TGTGCCAGCAGTGACGTACAGGGGGGTTGGGAAAAACTGTTTTTT
>.|TRBV28|13|.|TRBJ2-7
CASTGGNYYEQYF
TGTGCCAGCACCGGCGGGAATTACTACGAGCAGTACTTC
>medium-sized|TRBV20-1|11|TRBD1|TRBJ2-7
CSAMDRDEQYF
TGCAGTGCTATGGACAGGGACGAGCAGTACTTC
>.|TRBV28|15|TRBD2|TRBJ2-5
CASSWSGRGQETQYF
TGTGCCAGCAGCTGGAGCGGGAGAGGTCAAGAGACCCAGTACTTC
>many|TRBV12-2|17|.|TRBJ1-1
CASRLVLESGMNTEAFF
TGTGCAAGTCGCCTAGTACTCGAGTCAGGGATGAACACTGAAGCTTTCTTT
>.|TRBV5-4|16|TRBD1|TRBJ1-4
CASSQRTGSTNEKLFF
TGTGCCAGCAGCCAGCGGACAGGGTCAACTAATGAAAAACTGTTTTTT
>few|TRBV11-1|13|.|TRBJ2-2
CASSFNRAGELFF
TGTGCCAGCAGCTTTAACAGGGCCGGGGAGCTGTTTTTT
>.|TRBV5-1|14|.|TRBJ2-3
CASSSGTPGDTQYF
TGCGCCAGCAGCTCCGGGACTCCCGGGGATACGCAGTATTTT
>.|TRBV4-1|14|TRBD1|TRBJ2-7
CASSHPGQGVEQYF
TGCGCCAGCAGCCACCCGGGACAGGGGGTCGAGCAGTACTTC
>.|TRBV9|17|TRBD2|TRBJ2-3
CASSTRPAGGPADTQYF
TGTGCCAGCAGCACCCGCCCAGCGGGGGGGCCTGCTGATACGCAGTATTTT
>once|TRBV4-3|16|TRBD2|TRBJ2-3
CASSQGASGSTDTQYF
TGCGCCAGCAGCCAAGGGGCTAGCGGGAGCACAGATACGCAGTATTTT
>.|TRBV14|15|TRBD1|TRBJ2-2
CASSRDRGQTGELFF
TGTGCCAGCAGCCGTGACAGGGGGCAAACCGGGGAGCTGTTTTTT
>.|TRBV7-2|15|TRBD1|TRBJ1-2
CAIRPGQGTNYGYTF
TGTGCCATCAGACCGGGACAGGGGACTAACTATGGCTACACCTTC
>.|TRBV28|16|.|TRBJ1-5
CASGGGSPRSNQPQHF
TGTGCCAGTGGGGGGGGTAGCCCTAGGAGCAATCAGCCCCAGCATTTT
>.|TRBV2|12|TRBD1|TRBJ2-7
CASRGDRYEQYF
TGTGCCAGCAGGGGGGACAGATACGAGCAGTACTTC
>.|TRBV9|17|TRBD1|TRBJ1-4
CASSVGGGQGRNEKLFF
TGTGCCAGCAGCGTAGGAGGGGGACAGGGAAGGAATGAAAAACTGTTTTTT
>.|TRBV6-1|15|.|TRBJ2-5
CASSPPTRGGETQYF
TGTGCCAGCAGTCCCCCAACGCGGGGCGGAGAGACCCAGTACTTC
>.|TRBV7-9|14|TRBD1|TRBJ2-7
CASSRTGGSGEQYF
TGTGCCAGCTCGAGGACAGGGGGCTCCGGGGAGCAGTACTTC
>.|TRBV7-9|19|.|TRBJ2-1
CASSQNLAYSESPYNEQFF
TGTGCCAGCAGCCAAAATCTAGCCTATAGCGAGTCCCCCTACAATGAGCAGTTCTTC
>.|TRBV5-4|15|.|TRBJ2-1
CASSPSRNSYNEQFF
TGTGCCAGCAGCCCCAGCAGGAACTCCTACAATGAGCAGTTCTTC